This T cell receptor beta chain emerged from a study of blood T cell repertoires in COVID-19. At the level of the study: Specimens from acute and convalescent COVID-19 originated in the United States, Italy and Spain. In each case, the material was cDNA or gDNA derived from T cells, B-cell-depleted T cells, or PBMCs.

Methods used by the authors: The authors estimated nucleated cell counts from reference gene primer amplification. Only in-frame clones appear in the TCRdb table, and some are missing; sequencing was by immunoSEQ multiplex PCR. D and trimming were read from the DNA, whereas the V and J calls and clone size are those reported in that table. This table holds 45,000 to 65,000 clones, over 85% found once. Sequences were obtained from peripheral blood. The TCR sequence derives from a man older than 75 with active or convalescent COVID-19.

CDR3 loop: CASSQDRSTEAFF. In DNA, the CDR3 is TGTGCCAGCAGCCAGGACAGGAGCACTGAAGCTTTCTTT. The rearrangement uses TRBV4-2 and TRBJ1-1; 7 bases are shared with TRBD1. The CDR3 has 13 residues. After removal of 3 bases from V and 4 bases from J, the junction contained 2 bases not matched to a gene. Germline CDR1 and CDR2: LGHNA and YNFKEQ.